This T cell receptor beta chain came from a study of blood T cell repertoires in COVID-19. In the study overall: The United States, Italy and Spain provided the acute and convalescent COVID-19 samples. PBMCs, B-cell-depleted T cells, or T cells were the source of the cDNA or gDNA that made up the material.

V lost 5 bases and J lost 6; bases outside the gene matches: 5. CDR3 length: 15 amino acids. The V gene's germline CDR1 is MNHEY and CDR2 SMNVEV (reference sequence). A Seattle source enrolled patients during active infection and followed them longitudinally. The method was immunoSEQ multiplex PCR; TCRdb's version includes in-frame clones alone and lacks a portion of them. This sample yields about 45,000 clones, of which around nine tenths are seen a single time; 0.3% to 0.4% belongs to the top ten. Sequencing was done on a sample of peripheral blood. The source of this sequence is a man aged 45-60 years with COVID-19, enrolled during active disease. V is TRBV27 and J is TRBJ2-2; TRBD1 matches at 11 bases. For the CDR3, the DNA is TGTGCCAGCAGTCACCGGGACAGGGGGGCCGGGGAGCTGTTTTTT. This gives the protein CASSHRDRGAGELFF.